These T cell receptor beta chains were read from a single sample in a study of shared clonotypes between healthy human individuals. The assay was immunoSEQ multiplex PCR, and TCRdb's table has in-frame clones only and misses some. The sample holds a few million clones, just over 90% seen once. What was sequenced was naive CD8+ T cells from PBMCs. These receptors all stem from a man in his late teens or twenties in good health. Some clones in this sample may be carry-over from other donors' samples. CDR3s include the opening cysteine and the closing phenylalanine or tryptophan. The order of the fields is J gene, D gene, V gene, clone size, CDR3 protein, CDR3 DNA. The D gene is left open where the match is weak. Only some rows state a clone size, as once, few, many or a class for expanded clones.

TRBJ1-2,.,TRBV14,.,CASSPRWPEFLNYGYTF,TGTGCCAGCAGCCCTCGGTGGCCAGAATTTTTGAACTATGGCTACACCTTC
TRBJ2-7,TRBD2,TRBV5-4,once,CASSLGGSGTYKSYEQYF,TGTGCCAGCAGCTTGGGGGGTAGCGGGACGTATAAGTCCTACGAGCAGTACTTC
TRBJ1-1,.,TRBV15,.,CATSRLRGRNTEAFF,TGTGCCACCAGCAGGCTAAGGGGACGGAACACTGAAGCTTTCTTT
TRBJ2-7,.,TRBV5-5,.,CASSIGSYEQYF,TGTGCCAGCAGCATCGGCTCCTACGAGCAGTACTTC
TRBJ2-1,.,TRBV14,once,CASSQVFFGGNYNEQFF,TGTGCCAGCAGCCAAGTTTTTTTTGGCGGGAACTACAATGAGCAGTTCTTC
TRBJ1-4,.,TRBV11-2,.,CASSSRGPATNEKLFF,TGTGCCAGCAGCTCTCGCGGGCCAGCCACTAATGAAAAACTGTTTTTT
TRBJ1-2,.,TRBV5-4,.,CASSLGYGYTF,TGTGCCAGCAGCTTGGGGTATGGCTACACCTTC
TRBJ2-5,.,TRBV13,.,CASSFSGWMETQYF,TGTGCCAGCAGCTTTTCAGGGTGGATGGAGACCCAGTACTTC
TRBJ2-2,TRBD2,TRBV10-1,.,CASSEGTSGSGELFF,TGCGCCAGCAGTGAAGGGACTAGCGGGTCCGGGGAGCTGTTTTTT
TRBJ2-1,TRBD2,TRBV7-9,.,CASSPPLAGGMNEQFF,TGTGCCAGCAGCCCCCCTCTAGCGGGAGGAATGAATGAGCAGTTCTTC
TRBJ2-3,.,TRBV4-1,.,CASSQESLHAIGDTQYF,TGCGCCAGCAGCCAAGAGAGCCTACACGCAATAGGGGATACGCAGTATTTT
TRBJ1-1,TRBD1,TRBV5-6,.,CASSLLRDSLMNTEAFF,TGTGCCAGCAGCTTGCTCCGGGACAGCCTCATGAACACTGAAGCTTTCTTT
TRBJ1-3,.,TRBV9,.,CASSVAGAAGNTIYF,TGTGCCAGCAGCGTAGCTGGTGCTGCCGGAAACACCATATATTTT
TRBJ2-3,TRBD2,TRBV6-1,.,CASSGLAGGRTDTQYF,TGTGCCAGCAGTGGACTAGCGGGAGGCAGGACAGATACGCAGTATTTT
TRBJ1-1,.,TRBV28,few,CASSRAGRSMNTEAFF,TGTGCCAGCAGTCGGGCCGGTCGGTCAATGAACACTGAAGCTTTCTTT
TRBJ2-5,TRBD2,TRBV6-5,.,CASSYSGGRETQYF,TGTGCCAGCAGTTACTCGGGGGGGAGGGAGACCCAGTACTTC
TRBJ2-3,.,TRBV13,.,CASSLAASHTDTQYF,TGTGCCAGCAGCTTGGCGGCGAGTCACACAGATACGCAGTATTTT
TRBJ1-1,.,TRBV5-6,.,CASSNTGNTEAFF,TGTGCCAGCAGCAATACCGGGAACACTGAAGCTTTCTTT
TRBJ2-1,.,TRBV28,.,CASSRTSSYNEQFF,TGTGCCAGCAGCCGGACAAGCTCCTACAATGAGCAGTTCTTC
TRBJ2-2,.,TRBV28,.,CASSLILRGVKAGELFF,TGTGCCAGCAGTTTAATTTTAAGGGGCGTAAAGGCCGGGGAGCTGTTTTTT
TRBJ2-4,.,TRBV6-4,.,CASSDWGSNIQYF,TGTGCCAGCAGTGACTGGGGGTCCAACATTCAGTACTTC
TRBJ2-3,.,TRBV6-1,.,CASSEAERRLGRTDTQYF,TGTGCCAGCAGTGAAGCGGAACGGAGGCTCGGACGCACAGATACGCAGTATTTT
TRBJ1-2,TRBD1,TRBV5-1,.,CASSVDRDPLDGYTF,TGCGCCAGCAGCGTTGACAGGGACCCCTTGGATGGCTACACCTTC
TRBJ2-2,.,TRBV6-1,.,CASSEWESWSGELFF,TGTGCCAGCAGTGAATGGGAATCATGGTCCGGGGAGCTGTTTTTT
TRBJ2-1,TRBD2,TRBV2,.,CASRRTSGRPYNEQFF,TGTGCCAGCAGACGGACTAGCGGGAGACCCTACAATGAGCAGTTCTTC
TRBJ2-7,TRBD1,TRBV29-1,.,CSVEDVGQGPHEQYF,TGCAGCGTTGAAGATGTCGGACAGGGTCCACACGAGCAGTACTTC
TRBJ2-1,TRBD2,TRBV19,.,CASRESSGRNEQFF,TGTGCCAGTAGGGAGTCTAGCGGGAGGAATGAGCAGTTCTTC
TRBJ2-7,TRBD1,TRBV7-6,.,CASSLARTGGASEQYF,TGTGCCAGCAGCTTAGCGAGGACAGGGGGCGCTTCCGAGCAGTACTTC
TRBJ2-7,TRBD2,TRBV7-8,.,CASSSRGAYEQYF,TGTGCCAGCAGCTCCCGGGGGGCCTACGAGCAGTACTTC
TRBJ1-2,.,TRBV28,.,CASSRGTVIDNYGYTF,TGTGCCAGCAGTCGCGGCACTGTCATCGACAACTATGGCTACACCTTC
TRBJ1-1,.,TRBV11-2,.,CASSLESAGAWNTEAFF,TGTGCCAGCAGCTTAGAGTCGGCAGGGGCCTGGAACACTGAAGCTTTCTTT
TRBJ2-7,TRBD1,TRBV11-2,.,CASSLGDRAYEQYF,TGTGCCAGCAGCTTAGGGGACAGGGCCTACGAGCAGTACTTC
TRBJ1-3,.,TRBV14,.,CASSQDRLGNTIYF,TGTGCCAGCAGCCAAGACAGGCTGGGAAACACCATATATTTT
TRBJ2-1,TRBD2,TRBV29-1,once,CSVIAGGGNEQFF,TGCAGCGTAATAGCGGGAGGGGGCAATGAGCAGTTCTTC
TRBJ2-1,.,TRBV6-4,once,CASSDSSGVGEQFF,TGTGCCAGCAGTGACTCTTCCGGGGTGGGTGAGCAGTTCTTC
TRBJ2-4,.,TRBV2,.,CASATDTTDNIKNIQYF,TGTGCCAGCGCGACAGATACAACCGACAATATCAAAAACATTCAGTACTTC
TRBJ1-1,.,TRBV29-1,few,CSVSQTGNTEAFF,TGCAGCGTTAGCCAGACAGGGAACACTGAAGCTTTCTTT
TRBJ2-3,.,TRBV27,.,CASSLFGSSDTQYF,TGTGCCAGCAGTTTATTTGGGTCTAGCGATACGCAGTATTTT
TRBJ2-7,TRBD2,TRBV7-9,once,CASSAKSGRAVYEQYF,TGTGCCAGCAGCGCCAAAAGCGGGAGGGCCGTCTACGAGCAGTACTTC
TRBJ1-2,TRBD1,TRBV28,once,CASTPLGEGADGYTF,TGTGCCAGCACGCCACTGGGAGAGGGGGCGGATGGCTACACCTTC
TRBJ1-2,.,TRBV5-1,.,CASSLTGAANYGYTF,TGCGCCAGCAGCTTAACAGGCGCAGCTAACTATGGCTACACCTTC
TRBJ2-2,TRBD1,TRBV30,.,CAWRGTGDGTGELFF,TGTGCCTGGAGGGGCACAGGGGACGGCACCGGGGAGCTGTTTTTT
TRBJ2-3,.,TRBV7-6,.,CASSLWALGGTDTQYF,TGTGCCAGCAGCTTATGGGCCTTGGGGGGCACAGATACGCAGTATTTT
TRBJ2-1,.,TRBV28,.,CASSLSASGDEQFF,TGTGCCAGCAGTTTATCTGCTAGTGGGGATGAGCAGTTCTTC
TRBJ1-2,.,TRBV5-4,.,CASSPALFYGYTF,TGTGCCAGCAGTCCCGCGCTCTTCTATGGCTACACCTTC